Shown below are 6 T cell receptor beta chains from a single sample sequenced in a study of blood T cells in healthy people across ages. PCR was performed a second time for roughly 7 to 12 cycles using a sample-barcoded 5' primer and a J-beta primer mix. TCRdb reanalysed the 5' RACE reads using MiXCR and keeps one entry per CDR3 protein. Found here are 800,000 to 1,300,000 distinct CDR3 sequences, 25% of them singletons; the top ten hold around 0.75%. This sample also belongs to another study, concerning T cells of mothers and their children.

Sequencing used blood. These receptors were obtained from a girl between 2 and 10 years old in good health.

This clonotype was detected a few times. The chain combines TRBV5-1 with TRBJ1-1; possibly TRBD1 for D (6 bases). Germline loops: CDR1 SGHRS, CDR2 YFSETQ. Trimming removed 4 bases at V and 4 bases at J, with 23 bases between. The CDR3 totals 17 residues. The CDR3 sequence: CASSPPPGRPGVTEAFF. CDR3 sequence (DNA): TGCGCCAGCAGCCCCCCCCCCGGGCGGCCAGGGGTCACTGAAGCTTTCTTT. Looking up the rest from reference TRBV5-1 and TRBJ1-1 gives the full variable domain: KAGVTQTPRYLIKTRGQQVTLSCSPISGHRSVSWYQQTPGQGLQFLFEYFSETQRNKGNFPGRFSGRQFSNSRSEMNVSTLELGDSALYLCASSPPPGRPGVTEAFFGQGTRLTVV.

The J gene is TRBJ2-1, the V gene TRBV14; D perhaps matches TRBD1 (5 bases). V lost 2 bases and J 8 bases, leaving 16 bases between the germline ends. The CDR3 consists of 15 residues. Germline V gene lookup returns CDR1 SGHDN and CDR2 FVKESK. CDR3 sequence: CASSQLVGAPDEQFF. The CDR3 DNA follows: TGTGCCAGCAGCCAATTAGTAGGGGCCCCGGATGAGCAGTTCTTC.

The sample holds a few counts of this clonotype. The chain employs TRBV28 and TRBJ2-6; D might be TRBD2 (7 bases). CDR3 size: 18 residues. V lost 6 bases to trimming and J lost 0 bases, with 18 bases between them. CDR1 and CDR2 from the germline V gene are MDHEN and SYDVKM. CDR3 nucleotide sequence: TGTGCCAGCAGCCTGTTGGGGGGGCTCAGCTCTGGGGCCAACGTCCTGACTTTC. This codes for CASSLLGGLSSGANVLTF.

The table lists this clonotype with a few counts. This chain connects TRBV2 to TRBJ2-5; the D call may be TRBD1 or TRBD2 (6 bases each). The CDR3 covers 15 residues. The V gene lost 2 bases and the J gene lost 9 bases, with 19 bases spanning the gap. Germline V lookup: CDR1 SNHLY, CDR2 FYNNEI. The DNA of the CDR3 is TGTGCCAGCAGTGAATTGGGGGGCGGATCGGGGGCCCAGTACTTC. Translated, it gives CASSELGGGSGAQYF. Complete variable domain (other parts from reference TRBV2 and TRBJ2-5): EPEVTQTPSHQVTQMGQEVILRCVPISNHLYFYWYRQILGQKVEFLVSFYNNEISEKSEIFDDQFSVERPDGSNFTLKIRSTKLEDSAMYFCASSELGGGSGAQYFGPGTRLLVL.

This clonotype came up many times. V is TRBV5-6 and J is TRBJ2-4, with 7 bases lining up with TRBD1. The V gene's germline CDR1 is SGHDT and CDR2 YYEEEE. With V trimmed by 0 bases and J by 4 bases, 1 base remained unmatched. The CDR3 runs to 14 residues. CDR3 DNA: TGTGCCAGCAGCTTGGGACAGGGAAAAAACATTCAGTACTTC. Encoded protein: CASSLGQGKNIQYF.

In its sample, this clonotype was seen a few times. The rearrangement links TRBV24-1 to TRBJ1-5; 7 bases align to TRBD1. The ends lost 1 base at V and 11 bases at J; junction bases unmatched: 4. The CDR3 length is 13 residues. The germline gives CDR1 KGHDR, CDR2 SFDVKD. The CDR3 DNA sequence: TGTGCCACCAGTGATTTTGGGACAGCTACCCAGCATTTT. The encoded protein is CATSDFGTATQHF.